This T cell receptor beta chain is from a study of human T cells and chemical hapten exposure. On the study more broadly: An approximately 2 cm by approximately 2 cm inner upper arm patch received 2% DPC for sensitization.

V was clipped by 7 bases and J by 3 bases, with 22 bases between them. The length of the CDR3 is 16 residues. CDR1 and CDR2 (germline): MNHEY, SVGAGI. Time point reported: patch test 3, about 24 weeks after DPC sensitization. As for treatment: therapeutic diphenylcyclopropenone sensitization with weekly scalp DPC. From the RACE reads, TCRdb called clonotypes with MiXCR, one entry per CDR3 protein. The data contain 75,000 to 90,000 distinct CDR3 sequences, 10% to 12% of them singletons. This clonotype was counted ten times or more. The chain joins TRBV6-5 to TRBJ2-7; possibly TRBD1 for D (5 bases). This specimen consisted of whole blood, obtained in connection with sensitization to the hapten diphenylcyclopropenone (DPC). This receptor was identified in a woman aged 45-65 years with alopecia areata. Some clones in this sample may be carry-over from other donors' samples. CDR3 nucleotide sequence: TGTGCCAGCATCCCGAGTACGGGCCAGGGTCACTACGAGCAGTACTTC. Translating it yields CASIPSTGQGHYEQYF.